The rows below give T cell receptor beta chains drawn from one sample of a study of blood T cell repertoires in COVID-19. Profiling relied on immunoSEQ multiplex PCR, and the TCRdb table lists in-frame clones only, not all of them. The repertoire includes about 130,000 clones, around 79% of them detected once, and 5% sits in the top ten. The sequenced sample was peripheral blood. The receptors shown here come from a woman in her 70s with COVID-19, enrolled during active disease. Both conserved end residues are part of each CDR3. The D gene is left open where the match is weak. A clone size is listed for some rows: how often the clone was seen (once, few, many), or a class if it is expanded.

TRBV11-2,.,.,TRBJ2-7,TGTGCCAGCAGCTTCAGGGTAGGGTACGAGCAGTACTTC,CASSFRVGYEQYF
TRBV28,.,TRBD1,TRBJ1-5,TGTGCCAGCAGCGCATTTGGGACAGGGGGCCTAGCGGGCAATCAGCCCCAGCATTTT,CASSAFGTGGLAGNQPQHF
TRBV7-8,.,.,TRBJ1-2,TGTGCCAGCAGCTTTGGACAGAACTATGGCTACACCTTC,CASSFGQNYGYTF
TRBV6-1,.,.,TRBJ2-2,TGTGCCAGCAGGGAGGGACGGGCGAACACCGGGGAGCTGTTTTTT,CASREGRANTGELFF
TRBV14,.,TRBD2,TRBJ2-5,TGTGCCAGCAGCCTCCGGACTAGCGCTGGGGAGACCCAGTACTTC,CASSLRTSAGETQYF
TRBV5-8,.,TRBD2,TRBJ2-3,TGTGCCAGCAGCCTCAATCTAGCGGGGTCCCCCGATACGCAGTATTTT,CASSLNLAGSPDTQYF
TRBV6-1,few,TRBD1,TRBJ1-2,TGTGCCAGCAGTGAAGCGGGACAGACTAACTATGGCTACACCTTC,CASSEAGQTNYGYTF
TRBV6-5,.,TRBD2,TRBJ2-7,TGTGCCAGCAGTTCTGGACTAGCGGGGTACGAGCAGTACTTC,CASSSGLAGYEQYF
TRBV15,.,.,TRBJ2-1,TGTGCCACCAGCAGAGATCCCACAAATGATGAGCAGTTCTTC,CATSRDPTNDEQFF
TRBV29-1,.,.,TRBJ2-1,TGCAGCTTAATCGGGAACTACAATGAGCAGTTCTTC,CSLIGNYNEQFF
TRBV19,.,TRBD1,TRBJ1-1,TGTGCCAGTAGTCTCATGGACAGGGAAGCTTTCTTT,CASSLMDREAFF
TRBV30,.,TRBD1,TRBJ1-1,TGTGCCCGGAGAGGGGGCGGAACTGAAGCTTTCTTT,CARRGGGTEAFF
TRBV19,.,TRBD1,TRBJ2-1,TGTGCCAGTAGGCTACAGGGGGCGCAGAATGAGCAGTTCTTC,CASRLQGAQNEQFF
TRBV15,.,.,TRBJ1-5,TGTGCCACCAGCAGAGATGTCAGGGGCAATCAGCCCCAGCATTTT,CATSRDVRGNQPQHF
TRBV7-9,.,TRBD1,TRBJ2-1,TGTGCCAGCAGCGGGCAGGGGGCTGAGCAGTTCTTC,CASSGQGAEQFF
TRBV7-8,once,TRBD1,TRBJ1-2,TGTGCCAGCAGCACGAGGGACAGTCGGGGCTACACCTTC,CASSTRDSRGYTF
TRBV5-1,.,TRBD2,TRBJ2-1,TGCGCCAGCAGCCCCCCCTGGGGCGGGGGGCCAAACAATGAGCAGTTCTTC,CASSPPWGGGPNNEQFF
TRBV20-1,.,TRBD1,TRBJ1-1,TGCAGTGCGAGTCCCGGGACAGGGTCAGGCACTGAAGCTTTCTTT,CSASPGTGSGTEAFF
TRBV6-1,.,TRBD1,TRBJ1-2,TGTGCCAGCAGTGAAGTGGGACAGGGCCATGGCTACACCTTC,CASSEVGQGHGYTF
TRBV3-1/TRBV3-2,.,TRBD1,TRBJ2-1,TGTGCCAGCAGCCAAGGGGACAGTTTGAATGAGCAGTTCTTC,CASSQGDSLNEQFF
TRBV7-9,.,.,TRBJ2-7,TGTGCCAGCAGCCCCGGGGTTTACTACGAGCAGTACTTC,CASSPGVYYEQYF
TRBV6-2/TRBV6-3,once,.,TRBJ1-1,TGTGCCAGCAGTTACCGACAGTTGAACACTGAAGCTTTCTTT,CASSYRQLNTEAFF
TRBV7-2,.,TRBD2,TRBJ2-5,TGTGCCAGCAGCACCCGACTAGCGGGGGGGCAGGGGGAGACCCAGTACTTC,CASSTRLAGGQGETQYF
TRBV4-1,.,.,TRBJ2-7,TGCGCCAGCAGCCAAACGTTGACAGTCTACGAGCAGTACTTC,CASSQTLTVYEQYF
TRBV5-6,.,.,TRBJ2-1,TGTGCCAGCAGCTCCGGACAGTTACTCTCCTACAATGAGCAGTTCTTC,CASSSGQLLSYNEQFF
TRBV11-2,once,.,TRBJ1-1,TGTGCCAGCAGCTCTAGGGGCAGAACGAACACTGAAGCTTTCTTT,CASSSRGRTNTEAFF
TRBV20-1,few,TRBD2,TRBJ2-7,TGCAGTGCCCAGGGAGGGTACGAGCAGTACTTC,CSAQGGYEQYF
TRBV3-1/TRBV3-2,.,TRBD2,TRBJ2-5,TGTGCCAGCAGGGCTAGCGGGGGTCGGGAGACCCAGTACTTC,CASRASGGRETQYF
TRBV18,.,TRBD1,TRBJ1-2,TGTGCCAGCTCACGGACAGGGGCGGGAGGCTACACCTTC,CASSRTGAGGYTF
TRBV20-1,.,.,TRBJ2-7,TGCAGTGCTACCTCGCCGGGGGAGCAGTACTTC,CSATSPGEQYF
TRBV5-8,.,TRBD1,TRBJ2-2,TGTGCCAGCAGACCGGGACAGGGGGCGACCGGGGAGCTGTTTTTT,CASRPGQGATGELFF
TRBV11-2,few,.,TRBJ1-6,TGTGCCAGCAGCTCAACAAACCCCGGACTGACCAATTCACCCCTCCACTTT,CASSSTNPGLTNSPLHF
TRBV6-5,once,.,TRBJ1-6,TGTGCCAGCAAGGAGGGCGCTAGGAATTCACCCCTCCACTTT,CASKEGARNSPLHF
TRBV27,.,.,TRBJ2-5,TGTGCCAGCGGCTTTTATAGCGTTTCGGGGGTCCTGGAGACCCAGTACTTC,CASGFYSVSGVLETQYF
TRBV6-6,once,.,TRBJ2-7,TGTGCCAGCAGTTACGGACAGTACTCCTACGAGCAGTACTTC,CASSYGQYSYEQYF
TRBV7-5,.,.,TRBJ1-2,TGTGCCAGAAGCTTAGGGGAGGGGGACTATGGCTACACCTTC,CARSLGEGDYGYTF
TRBV5-6,.,TRBD1,TRBJ1-1,TGTGCCAGCAGCTTCCGGACAGGGCTTGAAGCTTTCTTT,CASSFRTGLEAFF
TRBV2,.,.,TRBJ2-5,TGTGCCAGCAGGGCTCGTACAGGGAGCGTCCAAGAGACCCAGTACTTC,CASRARTGSVQETQYF
TRBV9,.,TRBD1,TRBJ1-2,TGTGCCAGCAGCGTAGTGGGCAGGGGGCGAGATGGCTACACCTTC,CASSVVGRGRDGYTF
TRBV18,.,.,TRBJ1-4,TGTGCCAGCTCACCACTGCAGTCCACTAATGAAAAACTGTTTTTT,CASSPLQSTNEKLFF